The rows below give T cell receptor beta chains drawn from one sample of a study of read filtering for tumor transcriptome and immune sequencing. TCRdb redid the calling of the reads with MiXCR, one entry per CDR3 protein. The sample includes 35,000 to 50,000 distinct CDR3 sequences, 20% of them seen just once. Input material: a population of CD138-negative cells sorted from bone marrow. Receptors were obtained from a donor aged 40 or older with multiple myeloma. CDR3s include the opening cysteine and the closing phenylalanine or tryptophan. A D gene is named only where the DNA matches it firmly. Clone size appears in some rows only: once, few, many, or a class for an expanded clone.

>many|NA|TRBV27|TRBJ2-7
TGTGCCAGCAGCTTCCGGTCAGAAACCTACGAGCAGTACTTC
CASSFRSETYEQYF
>NA|NA|TRBV18|TRBJ2-3
TGTGCCAGCTCACCCGGGACGCAACCACCAAGAATCGATACGCAGTATTTT
CASSPGTQPPRIDTQYF
>NA|TRBD2|TRBV5-1|TRBJ2-1
TGCGCCAGCAGCTTGGTAGGGGTGGTTGATCGCGGGAGGGCCGATTACAATGAGCAGTTCTTC
CASSLVGVVDRGRADYNEQFF
>many|NA|TRBV29-1|TRBJ2-5
TGCAGCGTACTCAAAGAGACCCAGTACTTC
CSVLKETQYF
>NA|NA|TRBV20-1|TRBJ2-3
TGCAGTGCTAGAGATCAGGGTAGCACAGATATGCAGTATTTT
CSARDQGSTDMQYF
>NA|NA|TRBV12-3/TRBV12-4|TRBJ1-2
TGTGCCAGCAGTTCGGGACCTGGATCTCCTGGCTACACCTTC
CASSSGPGSPGYTF
>many|NA|TRBV29-1|TRBJ1-1
TGCAGCGTGGGGGTCGAGCGGGGGAACACTGAAGCTTTCTTT
CSVGVERGNTEAFF
>many|TRBD2|TRBV10-3|TRBJ2-2
TGTGCCATCAGTGACCTAGCGGGAGGTGCGAACACCGGGGAGCTGTTTTTT
CAISDLAGGANTGELFF
>NA|NA|TRBV10-3|TRBJ1-1
TGTGCCATCAGTCCCCGGGACACGGATGAAGCTTTCTTT
CAISPRDTDEAFF
>many|NA|TRBV18|TRBJ2-7
TGTGCCAGCTCACTTACCGGTGGTCCCTCTGAGCAGTACTTC
CASSLTGGPSEQYF
>many|TRBD1|TRBV18|TRBJ2-2
TGTGCCACCGGAAGCTGGACAGGGTTTGACGGGGAGCTGTTTTTT
CATGSWTGFDGELFF
>many|NA|TRBV20-1|TRBJ2-5
TGCAGTGCTAGAGATCCCCGGCGGAACCAAGAGACCCAGTACTTC
CSARDPRRNQETQYF
>many|TRBD2|TRBV10-3|TRBJ2-2
TGTGCCATCAGTGGTCCTCTAGCGGGAGGAAACGCGAACACCGGGGAGCTGTTTTTT
CAISGPLAGGNANTGELFF
>many|TRBD2|TRBV28|TRBJ2-7
TGTGCCAGCAGTTCCCCCGCTAGCGGGAGCGCTAAATACGAGCAGTACTTC
CASSSPASGSAKYEQYF
>many|NA|TRBV28|TRBJ1-5
TGTGCCACCGAGCAGAGCAATCAGCCCCAGCATTTT
CATEQSNQPQHF
>medium-sized|NA|TRBV6-4|TRBJ2-1
TGTGCCAGCAGTGACGGGGCAGGAGGGTACAATGAGCAGTTCTTC
CASSDGAGGYNEQFF
>few|NA|TRBV7-6|TRBJ1-5
TGTGCCAGCAGCACCAGTAGCAATCAGCCCCAGCATTTT
CASSTSSNQPQHF
>many|TRBD1|TRBV28|TRBJ1-1
TGTGCCAGCAGTCCGGACAGGGTGGCGGTGAACACTGAAGCTTTCTTT
CASSPDRVAVNTEAFF
>many|TRBD1|TRBV30|TRBJ1-6
TGTGCCTGGGGCCGCCAGGGGGGGCATTCACCCCTCCACTTT
CAWGRQGGHSPLHF
>many|NA|TRBV19|TRBJ1-5
TGTGCCAGTAGTATGAACACCGGGTGGAATCAGCCCCAGCATTTT
CASSMNTGWNQPQHF
>NA|NA|TRBV7-9|TRBJ2-1
TGTGCCAGCAGCCGCGGATCTCCATCCTACAATGAGCAGTTCTTC
CASSRGSPSYNEQFF
>many|NA|TRBV20-1|TRBJ2-5
TGCAGTGCTAGAGATTTGGCGGAAGAGACCCAGTACTTC
CSARDLAEETQYF
>NA|NA|TRBV5-1|TRBJ1-1
TGCGCCAGCAGCTTTTCCTGGGCAGGGGATACTGAAGCTTTCTTT
CASSFSWAGDTEAFF
>many|TRBD1|TRBV11-3|TRBJ2-2
TGTGCCAGCAGCTGGGGACAGGGGGCCGGGGAGCTGTTTTTT
CASSWGQGAGELFF
>many|TRBD1|TRBV7-9|TRBJ2-1
TGTGCCAGCAGCCCTCGACAGGGGGTAACCTACAATGAGCAGTTCTTC
CASSPRQGVTYNEQFF
>many|NA|TRBV5-1|TRBJ2-5
TGCGCCAGCAGCTTGACAGGAGAAGAGACCCAGTACTTC
CASSLTGEETQYF
>many|NA|TRBV7-2|TRBJ2-7
TGTGCCAGCAGCTCCCAGGATAGGTCCGAGCAGTACTTC
CASSSQDRSEQYF